This T cell receptor (beta chain) stems from a study of T-cell memory formation after mild COVID-19. The CDR3 is 15 amino acids. Looked up from germline, CDR1 is SGHKS and CDR2 is YYEKEE (reference sequence). The V end was cut by 1 base, the J end by 4 bases, with 14 bases between. A single record per CDR3 protein comes from TCRdb applying MiXCR to the 5' RACE reads. The repertoire includes 450,000 or so distinct CDR3 sequences, around a quarter of them detected once, and about an eighth sits in the top ten. This TCR derives from an adult woman who had mild COVID-19 (a few samples of this study predate the infection). Cell type and time point are not known. Input material: PBMCs or a T cell subset sorted from them (not recorded which). This chain uses TRBV5-5 with TRBJ1-1; no clear D. The CDR3 bases are TGTGCCAGCAGCTTGTTGGGCTCCCTGGGCACTGAAGCTTTCTTT. Its translation: CASSLLGSLGTEAFF.